The next 26 T cell receptor beta chains were all read from a single sample in a study of OX40 agonist ivuxolimab in advanced cancers. Generated by immunoSEQ multiplex PCR, the TCRdb table keeps only in-frame clones and is missing some. The sample carries 75,000 to 95,000 clones, around 90% recorded once. The source was CD4+ or CD8+ T cells sorted from blood, collected in a trial of the OX40 agonist ivuxolimab. The receptors were gathered from an adult with an advanced solid tumor such as melanoma, head and neck, liver or kidney cancer.

This chain connects TRBV28 to TRBJ2-3; 8 bases agree with TRBD1. CDR3 length: 15 amino acids. Germline V gene lookup returns CDR1 MDHEN and CDR2 SYDVKM. Trimming took 6 bases from V and 3 from J; bases not matched to a gene: 8. The CDR3 DNA follows: TGTGCCAGCAGCAAAAGGGACAGGACGACAGATACGCAGTATTTT. It yields the protein CASSKRDRTTDTQYF.

The chain couples TRBV28 to TRBJ1-2; 9 nucleotides agree with TRBD1. J lost 5 bases, V lost 6 bases, and 10 bases had no gene match. The CDR3 is 15 residues long. In germline, CDR1 is MDHEN, CDR2 SYDVKM. As DNA, the CDR3 is TGTGCCAGCAGCTCAACCGGGGGACAGGGATATGGCTACACCTTC. Amino acids: CASSSTGGQGYGYTF.

The J gene is TRBJ1-1, the V gene TRBV18, with 8 bases aligning to TRBD1. The germline V gene has CDR1 KGHSH and CDR2 LQKENI. The length of the CDR3 is 14 residues. With V trimmed by 3 bases and J by 1 base, 1 base remained unmatched. In DNA form, the CDR3 reads TGTGCCAGCTCACCGGACAGGGAGAACACTGAAGCTTTCTTT. Its protein product is CASSPDRENTEAFF.

The genes are TRBV18 and TRBJ2-3, with TRBD1 as a possible D gene (5 bases). The germline V and J ends were trimmed by 2 bases and 4 bases, with 13 bases remaining between them. CDR1 is KGHSH and CDR2 is LQKENI in the germline V gene. There are 15 residues in the CDR3. CDR3 loop: CASSPALAGSDTQYF. The CDR3 nucleotides are TGTGCCAGCTCACCAGCCTTGGCAGGGTCAGATACGCAGTATTTT. The whole variable domain, filled in from reference TRBV18 and TRBJ2-3, reads NAGVMQNPRHLVRRRGQEARLRCSPMKGHSHVYWYRQLPEEGLKFMVYLQKENIIDESGMPKERFSAEFPKEGPSILRIQQVVRGDSAAYFCASSPALAGSDTQYFGPGTRLTVL.

The chain links TRBV19 to TRBJ2-7; 8 nucleotides line up with TRBD2. The CDR3 totals 13 residues. Per the germline V gene, CDR1 is LNHDA and CDR2 is SQIVND (reference sequence). With V trimmed by 4 bases and J by 9 bases, 8 bases remained unmatched. CDR3 coding DNA: TGTGCCAGTAGTACCACCAGCGGGAGTGTGCAGTACTTC. This encodes CASSTTSGSVQYF.

The chain combines TRBV5-1 with TRBJ2-1; D ambiguous. Germline values: CDR1 SGHRS, CDR2 YFSETQ. The CDR3 length is 13 residues. Trimming took off 0 bases at V and 8 bases at J, with 9 bases between the two ends. Here the CDR3 DNA reads TGCGCCAGCAGCTTGGCCCTTTCCTATGAGCAGTTCTTC. This translates into CASSLALSYEQFF. The full variable domain, rest sourced from reference TRBV5-1 and TRBJ2-1, is KAGVTQTPRYLIKTRGQQVTLSCSPISGHRSVSWYQQTPGQGLQFLFEYFSETQRNKGNFPGRFSGRQFSNSRSEMNVSTLELGDSALYLCASSLALSYEQFFGPGTRLTVL.

The V call is TRBV9, the J call TRBJ2-7, with D unresolved. Germline V gives CDR1 SGDLS, CDR2 YYNGEE. The CDR3 length is 17 residues. Trimming took off 3 bases at V and 6 bases at J, with 25 bases between the two ends. This CDR3 is CASSAGSGKGPGFEQYF. CDR3 nucleotide sequence: TGTGCCAGCAGCGCCGGGTCGGGTAAGGGCCCGGGCTTCGAGCAGTACTTC.

The chain carries TRBV6-6 and TRBJ2-2; the D gene is possibly TRBD2 (6 bases). Per the germline V gene, CDR1 is MNHNY and CDR2 is SVGAGI (reference sequence). The CDR3 has 15 residues. Trimming removed 2 bases at V and 2 bases at J, with 9 bases between. DNA of the CDR3: TGTGCCAGCAGTTACAGGCGGGGCAACACCGGGGAGCTGTTTTTT. Protein sequence: CASSYRRGNTGELFF.

This clone was seen once. The chain links TRBV7-9 to TRBJ2-5; D uncertain. The V gene's germline CDR1 is SEHNR and CDR2 FQNEAQ (reference sequence). Between the trimmed V and J ends, which lost 3 bases and 4 bases, there was a span of 12 bases. CDR3 length: 14 residues. CDR3 sequence (DNA): TGTGCCAGCAGCTTTGTCGAACCTTCAGAGACCCAGTACTTC. It yields the protein CASSFVEPSETQYF.

This chain uses TRBV6-1 with TRBJ2-1; D may correspond to TRBD1 or TRBD2 (5 bases each). This CDR3 has 14 amino acids. Germline CDR1 is MNHNS and CDR2 is SASEGT. Trimming took off 4 bases at V and 7 bases at J, with 14 bases between the two ends. The CDR3 sequence is CASSGVLGVNEQFF. CDR3 nucleotide sequence: TGTGCCAGCAGTGGGGTACTAGGGGTGAATGAGCAGTTCTTC.

The chain recombines TRBV12-5 with TRBJ2-2, with 8 nucleotides matching TRBD2. This CDR3 has 19 residues. Germline CDR1 and CDR2: LGHNT and FRNRAP. V dropped 2 bases and J dropped 6; count of bases not matched to a gene: 17. The CDR3 sequence is CASGLRSLAGHGRAGELFF. In DNA form, the CDR3 reads TGTGCTAGTGGTTTGCGTTCCCTAGCGGGCCATGGTCGCGCCGGGGAGCTGTTTTTT. Full variable domain (missing parts from reference TRBV12-5 and TRBJ2-2): DARVTQTPRHKVTEMGQEVTMRCQPILGHNTVFWYRQTMMQGLELLAYFRNRAPLDDSGMPKDRFSAEMPDATLATLKIQPSEPRDSAVYFCASGLRSLAGHGRAGELFFGEGSRLTVL.

The chain is built from TRBV19 and TRBJ2-1; no clear D gene. Germline assignment: CDR1 LNHDA and CDR2 SQIVND (reference sequence). Trimming shortened V by 2 bases and J by 9 bases, and 8 bases separated the two germline ends. The CDR3 spans 12 residues. CDR3 in amino acids: CASSIRVGEQFF. CDR3 nucleotide sequence: TGTGCCAGTAGTATACGTGTAGGTGAGCAGTTCTTC.

The chain couples TRBV7-9 to TRBJ1-3; 9 bases agree with TRBD1. CDR1 is SEHNR, CDR2 FQNEAQ, per germline (reference sequence). The CDR3 runs to 15 residues. The trim removed 6 bases at V and 1 base at J, leaving 4 bases unmatched. The CDR3 DNA reads as TGTGCCAGCAGACAGGGGGCACTTTCTGGAAACACCATATATTTT. Protein product: CASRQGALSGNTIYF.

V usage is TRBV7-2 and J usage is TRBJ2-4; 8 nucleotides agree with TRBD1. The CDR3 covers 14 residues. Trimming removed 5 bases from V and 16 bases from J; junction bases left unmatched: 16. CDR1 SGHTA and CDR2 FQGNSA come from the germline V gene. The CDR3 nucleotides read TGTGCCAGCAGCCCGGGTGGTTCGGACAGGGTTTTATACTTC. This translates into CASSPGGSDRVLYF. Complete variable domain (other parts from reference TRBV7-2 and TRBJ2-4): GAGVSQSPSNKVTEKGKDVELRCDPISGHTALYWYRQSLGQGLEFLIYFQGNSAPDKSGLPSDRFSAERTGGSVSTLTIQRTQQEDSAVYLCASSPGGSDRVLYFGAGTRLSVL.

The J gene is TRBJ2-1, the V gene TRBV7-9; possibly TRBD2 for D (6 bases). V lost 8 bases, J lost 8 bases, and 10 bases lay in between. This CDR3 has 11 amino acids. Germline V gene lookup returns CDR1 SEHNR and CDR2 FQNEAQ (reference sequence). This CDR3 is CASGRRDEQFF. In DNA form, the CDR3 reads TGTGCCAGCGGGAGGCGCGATGAGCAGTTCTTC.

The J gene is TRBJ1-5, the V gene TRBV6-1; possibly TRBD1 for D (6 bases). Germline-derived CDR1 and CDR2 are MNHNS and SASEGT. V was shortened by 4 bases and J by 0 bases, with 16 bases between the two germline ends. The CDR3 spans 17 residues. The CDR3 bases are TGTGCCAGCAGTGGGATCTTCAGGGGCAATAGCAATCAGCCCCAGCATTTT. It yields the protein CASSGIFRGNSNQPQHF.

This chain connects TRBV7-9 to TRBJ1-1; D not resolved. The V gene's germline CDR1 is SEHNR and CDR2 FQNEAQ (reference sequence). Trimming removed 2 bases at V and 5 bases at J, with 6 bases between. CDR3 size: 12 residues. The CDR3: CASSLSGTEAFF. The DNA for the CDR3 is TGTGCCAGCAGCTTATCGGGTACTGAAGCTTTCTTT. The full variable domain, with the rest looked up from reference TRBV7-9 and TRBJ1-1, is DTGVSQNPRHKITKRGQNVTFRCDPISEHNRLYWYRQTLGQGPEFLTYFQNEAQLEKSRLLSDRFSAERPKGSFSTLEIQRTEQGDSAMYLCASSLSGTEAFFGQGTRLTVV.

In the case of this clone: Other DNA sequences in the sample encode the same CDR3. V and J are TRBV25-1 and TRBJ1-2; the D is unclear. Germline V gene sequence: CDR1 MGHDK, CDR2 SYGVNS. Trimming stripped 1 base from V and 3 bases from J, with 3 bases between. CDR3 size: 12 residues. The CDR3 here is CASSELDYGYTF. The CDR3, as DNA: TGTGCCAGCAGTGAATTGGACTATGGCTACACCTTC.

CDR3 sequence (DNA): TGTGCCAGCAAGTCGGAAGCGGTGCCCCAAGAGACCCAGTACTTC. As protein: CASKSEAVPQETQYF. V and J are TRBV2 and TRBJ2-5, with D perhaps TRBD2 (5 bases). CDR3 size: 15 residues. V was clipped by 7 bases and J by 1 base, with 16 bases between them. The V gene's germline CDR1 is SNHLY and CDR2 FYNNEI.

CDR3 in DNA: TGTGCCAGCAGTTCCTCAGGGGTAGCCGGGAATGAGCAGTTCTTC. Translation: CASSSSGVAGNEQFF. The chain links TRBV7-2 to TRBJ2-1, with a possible D match to TRBD1 (6 bases). Per the germline V gene, CDR1 is SGHTA and CDR2 is FQGNSA. The CDR3 loop spans 15 amino acids. V shed 6 bases and J shed 7 bases, with 19 bases lying between them.

This chain links TRBV30 with TRBJ2-3; tentative D call: TRBD2 (5 bases). CDR3 length equals 15 residues. Trimming cost V 0 bases and J 2 bases, with 12 bases left between them. Germline V CDR1 and CDR2: GTSNPN, SVGIG (reference sequence). The CDR3 reads CAWSVTGYDTDTQYF. The CDR3, as DNA: TGTGCCTGGAGTGTTACGGGATATGACACAGATACGCAGTATTTT.

The chain employs TRBV5-4 and TRBJ2-1; 11 bases match TRBD1. The V and J ends lost 5 bases and 5 bases, in that order; junction bases with no gene match: 3. Germline V gives CDR1 SGHNT, CDR2 YYREEE (reference sequence). The CDR3 has 14 amino acids. The CDR3 nucleotides read TGTGCCAGCAGGGGACAGGGGGGAGACAATGAGCAGTTCTTC. It yields the protein CASRGQGGDNEQFF. The full variable domain, with the rest looked up from reference TRBV5-4 and TRBJ2-1, is ETGVTQSPTHLIKTRGQQVTLRCSSQSGHNTVSWYQQALGQGPQFIFQYYREEENGRGNFPPRFSGLQFPNYSSELNVNALELDDSALYLCASRGQGGDNEQFFGPGTRLTVL.

V and J are TRBV20-1 and TRBJ2-7; no clear D. The germline V gene has CDR1 DFQATT and CDR2 SNEGSKA (reference sequence). V was trimmed by 6 bases and J by 0 bases, leaving 6 bases between them. CDR3 length: 11 residues. The CDR3 DNA sequence: TGCAGTGCCCGAAGCTCCTACGAGCAGTACTTC. Its translation: CSARSSYEQYF.

The chain has TRBV7-6 and TRBJ2-3, with a tentative D call TRBD2 (6 bases). The CDR3 covers 16 residues. Trimming cost V 2 bases and J 2 bases, with 14 bases left between them. Germline CDR1 and CDR2: SGHVS and FNYEAQ. The CDR3, as DNA: TGTGCCAGCAGCTTATCTGGGGGGAGCTACACAGATACGCAGTATTTT. Protein product: CASSLSGGSYTDTQYF.

The chain recombines TRBV5-8 with TRBJ2-3; 10 bases align to TRBD2. CDR1 SGHTS and CDR2 YDEGEE come from the germline V gene. The CDR3 totals 14 residues. Germline trimming cut 3 bases from V and 3 bases from J; bases unmatched to any gene: 1. This chain's CDR3 is CASSSGLATDTQYF. The CDR3 nucleotides read TGTGCCAGCAGCTCGGGACTAGCGACAGATACGCAGTATTTT.

The rearrangement links TRBV6-6 to TRBJ2-7, with D possibly TRBD2 on 5 matching bases. This CDR3 has 13 residues. CDR1 is MNHNY and CDR2 is SVGAGI in the germline V gene (reference sequence). V was trimmed by 10 bases and J by 5 bases, leaving 18 bases between them. In nucleotides, the CDR3 is TGTGCCACCCGACGCGGGTCGAGCAACGAGCAGTACTTC. The encoded protein is CATRRGSSNEQYF.